This TCR beta chain is from a study of monozygotic twins with inflammatory bowel disease. CDR1 is SGDLS and CDR2 is YYNGEE in the germline V gene. The CDR3 has 15 residues. Researchers ran eight separate cDNA reactions for each sample. Added by template switching were UMIs that each held a 6-nucleotide sample barcode. TCRdb derives one entry per CDR3 protein from the 5' RACE reads, leaving out DNA. Its listing shows about 110,000 distinct CDR3 sequences. For this clonotype: Antigen specificity is unknown.

Findings and limits, study-wide: IBD patients carried less diverse TCRbeta repertoires (inverse Simpson) than healthy co-twins.

The clonotype originates from a human donor with ulcerative colitis or Crohn's disease, or a healthy co-twin of an affected twin (not recorded which). The gene calls are TRBV9 and TRBJ2-7; TCRdb reports TRBD1, a call that lacks DNA to check it against. The material sequenced was blood. The CDR3 protein is CASSIAWGEAYEQYF.